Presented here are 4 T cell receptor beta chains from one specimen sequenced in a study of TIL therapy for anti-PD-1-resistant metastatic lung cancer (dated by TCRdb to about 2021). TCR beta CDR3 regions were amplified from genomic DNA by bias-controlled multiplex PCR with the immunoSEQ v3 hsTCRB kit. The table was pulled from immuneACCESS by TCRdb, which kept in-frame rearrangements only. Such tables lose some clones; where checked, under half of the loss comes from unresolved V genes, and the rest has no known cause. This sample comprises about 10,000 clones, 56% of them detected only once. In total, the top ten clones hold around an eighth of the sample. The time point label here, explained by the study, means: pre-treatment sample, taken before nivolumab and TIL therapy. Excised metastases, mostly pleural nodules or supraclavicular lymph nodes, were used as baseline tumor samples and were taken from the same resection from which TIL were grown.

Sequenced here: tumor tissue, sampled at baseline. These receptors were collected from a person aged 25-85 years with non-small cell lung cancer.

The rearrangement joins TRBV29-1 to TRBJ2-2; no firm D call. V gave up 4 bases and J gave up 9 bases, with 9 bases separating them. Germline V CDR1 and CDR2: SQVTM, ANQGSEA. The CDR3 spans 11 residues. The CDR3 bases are TGCAGCGTTGGAGGATCCCGGGAGCTGTTTTTT. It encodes CSVGGSRELFF.

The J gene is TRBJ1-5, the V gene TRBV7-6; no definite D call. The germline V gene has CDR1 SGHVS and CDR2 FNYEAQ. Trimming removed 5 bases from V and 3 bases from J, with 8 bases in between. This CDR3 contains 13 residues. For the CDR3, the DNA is TGTGCCAGCAGCCAAGATCACAATCAGCCCCAGCATTTT. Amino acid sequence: CASSQDHNQPQHF.

CDR3 DNA sequence: TGTGCCATCAGTGGGGGGACAGCGGCCTACGAGCAGTACTTC. Its translation is CAISGGTAAYEQYF. The genes are TRBV10-3 and TRBJ2-7, with TRBD1 matching over 7 bases. The CDR3 loop spans 14 amino acids. Germline CDR1 and CDR2: ENHRY and SYGVKD. Losses at the gene ends were 4 bases for V and 2 bases for J; bases not matched to a gene: 5.

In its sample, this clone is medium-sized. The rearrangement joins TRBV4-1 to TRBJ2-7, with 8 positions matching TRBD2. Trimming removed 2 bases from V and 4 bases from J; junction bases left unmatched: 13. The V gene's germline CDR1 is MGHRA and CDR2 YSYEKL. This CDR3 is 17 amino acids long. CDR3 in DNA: TGCGCCAGCAGCCAAAGATTAGGTAGCGGGGCGTTGTACGAGCAGTACTTC. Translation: CASSQRLGSGALYEQYF.